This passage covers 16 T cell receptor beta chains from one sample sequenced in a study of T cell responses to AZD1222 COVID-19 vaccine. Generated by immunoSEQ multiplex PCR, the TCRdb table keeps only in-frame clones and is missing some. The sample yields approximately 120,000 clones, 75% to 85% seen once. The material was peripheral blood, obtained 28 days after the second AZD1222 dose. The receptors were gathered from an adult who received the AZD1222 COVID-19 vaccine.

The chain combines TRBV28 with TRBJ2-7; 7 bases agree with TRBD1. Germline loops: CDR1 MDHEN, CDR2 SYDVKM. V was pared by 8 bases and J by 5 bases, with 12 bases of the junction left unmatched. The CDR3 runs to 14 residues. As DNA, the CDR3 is TGTGCCAGCGGCTTTTCGACAGGGCTTCACGAGCAGTACTTC. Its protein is CASGFSTGLHEQYF.

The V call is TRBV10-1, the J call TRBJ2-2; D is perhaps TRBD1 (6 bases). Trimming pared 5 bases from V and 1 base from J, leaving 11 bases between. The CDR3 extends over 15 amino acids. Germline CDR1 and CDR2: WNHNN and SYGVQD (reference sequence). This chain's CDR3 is CASSKQGRNTGELFF. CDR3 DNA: TGCGCCAGCAGTAAGCAGGGGAGGAACACCGGGGAGCTGTTTTTT.

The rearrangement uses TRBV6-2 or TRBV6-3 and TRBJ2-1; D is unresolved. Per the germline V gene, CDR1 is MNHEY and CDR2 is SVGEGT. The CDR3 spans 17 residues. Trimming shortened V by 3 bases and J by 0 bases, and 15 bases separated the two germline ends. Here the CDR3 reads CASSYGELSFSYNEQFF. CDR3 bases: TGTGCCAGCAGTTATGGTGAGCTGAGTTTCTCCTACAATGAGCAGTTCTTC.

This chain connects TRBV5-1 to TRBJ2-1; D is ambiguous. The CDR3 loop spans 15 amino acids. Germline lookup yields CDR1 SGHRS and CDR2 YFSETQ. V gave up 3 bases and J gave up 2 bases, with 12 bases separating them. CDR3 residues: CASSSDGRAYNEQFF. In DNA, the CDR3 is TGCGCCAGCAGCTCGGACGGAAGGGCCTACAATGAGCAGTTCTTC.

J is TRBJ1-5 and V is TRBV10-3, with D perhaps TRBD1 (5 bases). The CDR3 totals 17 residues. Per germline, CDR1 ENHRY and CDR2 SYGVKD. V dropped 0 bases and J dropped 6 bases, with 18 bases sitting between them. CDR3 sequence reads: CAISESRRGSLGQPQHF. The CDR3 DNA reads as TGTGCCATCAGTGAGTCTCGGAGGGGATCACTGGGTCAGCCCCAGCATTTT.

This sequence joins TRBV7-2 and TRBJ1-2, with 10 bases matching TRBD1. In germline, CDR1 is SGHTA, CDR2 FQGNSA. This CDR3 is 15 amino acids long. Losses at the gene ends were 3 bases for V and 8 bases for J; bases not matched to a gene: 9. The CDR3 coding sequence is TGTGCCAGCAGCTTGGACTCCGGGACAGGGGAGGGCTACACCTTC. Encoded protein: CASSLDSGTGEGYTF.

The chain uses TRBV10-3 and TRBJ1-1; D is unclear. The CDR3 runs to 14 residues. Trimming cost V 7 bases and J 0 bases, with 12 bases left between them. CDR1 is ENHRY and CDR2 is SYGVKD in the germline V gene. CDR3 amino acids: CAITPLAMNTEAFF. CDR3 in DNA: TGTGCCATCACCCCCCTTGCAATGAACACTGAAGCTTTCTTT.

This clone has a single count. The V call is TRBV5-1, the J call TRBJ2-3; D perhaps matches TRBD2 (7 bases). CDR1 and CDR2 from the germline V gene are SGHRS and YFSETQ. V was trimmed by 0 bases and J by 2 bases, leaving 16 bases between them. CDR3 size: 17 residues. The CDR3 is CASSLARGGGLTDTQYF. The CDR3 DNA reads TGCGCCAGCAGCTTGGCGAGGGGCGGGGGCCTCACAGATACGCAGTATTTT.

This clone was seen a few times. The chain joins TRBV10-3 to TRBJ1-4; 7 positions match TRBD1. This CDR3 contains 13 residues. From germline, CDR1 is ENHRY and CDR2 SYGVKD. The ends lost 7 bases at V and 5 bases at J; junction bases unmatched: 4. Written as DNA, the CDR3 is TGTGCCATCATAACCAGGGGGAATGAAAAACTGTTTTTT. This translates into CAIITRGNEKLFF.

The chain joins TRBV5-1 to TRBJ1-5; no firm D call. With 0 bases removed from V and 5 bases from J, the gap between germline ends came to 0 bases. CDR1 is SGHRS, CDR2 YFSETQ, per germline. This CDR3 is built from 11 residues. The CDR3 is CASSLDQPQHF. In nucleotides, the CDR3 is TGCGCCAGCAGCTTGGATCAGCCCCAGCATTTT.

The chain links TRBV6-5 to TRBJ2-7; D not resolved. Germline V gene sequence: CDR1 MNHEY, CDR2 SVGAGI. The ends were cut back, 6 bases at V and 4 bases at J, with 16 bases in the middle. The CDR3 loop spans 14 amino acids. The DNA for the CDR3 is TGTGCCAGCAGGGTCCTATCGGACCGGTACGAGCAGTACTTC. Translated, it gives CASRVLSDRYEQYF.

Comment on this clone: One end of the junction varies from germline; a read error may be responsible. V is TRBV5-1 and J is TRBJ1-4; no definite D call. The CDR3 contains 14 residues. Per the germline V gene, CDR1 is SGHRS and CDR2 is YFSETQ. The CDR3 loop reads CASSLDVTYEKLFF. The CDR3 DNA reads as TGCGCCAGCAGTTTGGACGTCACGTACGAAAAACTGTTTTTT.

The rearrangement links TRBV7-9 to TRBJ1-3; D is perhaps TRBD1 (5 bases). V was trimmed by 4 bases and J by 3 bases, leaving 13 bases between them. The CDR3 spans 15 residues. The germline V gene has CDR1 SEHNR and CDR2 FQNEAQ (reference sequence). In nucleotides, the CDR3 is TGTGCCAGCAGCTCCCCAGGGAGAGGTGGAAACACCATATATTTT. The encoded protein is CASSSPGRGGNTIYF.

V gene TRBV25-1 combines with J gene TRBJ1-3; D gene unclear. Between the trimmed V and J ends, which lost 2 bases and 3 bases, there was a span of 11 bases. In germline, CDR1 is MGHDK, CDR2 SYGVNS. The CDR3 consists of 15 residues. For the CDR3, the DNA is TGTGCCAGCAGTGAACCCCGACCCTATGGAAACACCATATATTTT. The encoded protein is CASSEPRPYGNTIYF.

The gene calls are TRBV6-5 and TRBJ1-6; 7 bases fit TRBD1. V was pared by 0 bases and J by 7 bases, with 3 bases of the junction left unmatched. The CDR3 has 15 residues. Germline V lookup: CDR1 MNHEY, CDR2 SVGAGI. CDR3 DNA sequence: TGTGCCAGCAGTTACTCCCAGGGACAGAATTCACCCCTCCACTTT. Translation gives CASSYSQGQNSPLHF.

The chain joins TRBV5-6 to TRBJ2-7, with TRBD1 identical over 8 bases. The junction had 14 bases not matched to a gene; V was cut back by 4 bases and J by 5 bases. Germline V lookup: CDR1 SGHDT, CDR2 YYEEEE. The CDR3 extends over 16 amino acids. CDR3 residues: CASSIWATGGSHEQYF. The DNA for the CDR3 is TGTGCCAGCAGCATCTGGGCTACAGGGGGGTCCCACGAGCAGTACTTC.